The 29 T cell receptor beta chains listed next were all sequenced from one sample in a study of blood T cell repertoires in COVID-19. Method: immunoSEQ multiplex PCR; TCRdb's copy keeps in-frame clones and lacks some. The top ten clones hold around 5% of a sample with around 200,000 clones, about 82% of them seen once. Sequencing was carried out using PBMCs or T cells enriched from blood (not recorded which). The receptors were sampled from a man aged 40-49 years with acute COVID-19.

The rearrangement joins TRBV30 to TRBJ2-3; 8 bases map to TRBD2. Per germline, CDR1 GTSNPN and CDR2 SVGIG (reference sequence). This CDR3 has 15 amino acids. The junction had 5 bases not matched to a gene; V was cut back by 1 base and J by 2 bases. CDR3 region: CAWSGVLAVTDTQYF. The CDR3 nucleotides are TGTGCCTGGAGTGGGGTACTAGCGGTCACAGATACGCAGTATTTT. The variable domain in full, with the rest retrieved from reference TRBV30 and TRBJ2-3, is SQTIHQWPATLVQPVGSPLSLECTVEGTSNPNLYWYRQAAGRGLQLLFYSVGIGQISSEVPQNLSASRPQDRQFILSSKKLLLSDSGFYLCAWSGVLAVTDTQYFGPGTRLTVL.

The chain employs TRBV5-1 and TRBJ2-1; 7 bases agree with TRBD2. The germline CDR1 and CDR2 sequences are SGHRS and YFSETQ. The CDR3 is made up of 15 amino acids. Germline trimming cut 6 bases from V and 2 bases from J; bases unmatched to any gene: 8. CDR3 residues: CASTLPGGPYNEQFF. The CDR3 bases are TGCGCCAGCACCTTACCGGGAGGCCCCTACAATGAGCAGTTCTTC.

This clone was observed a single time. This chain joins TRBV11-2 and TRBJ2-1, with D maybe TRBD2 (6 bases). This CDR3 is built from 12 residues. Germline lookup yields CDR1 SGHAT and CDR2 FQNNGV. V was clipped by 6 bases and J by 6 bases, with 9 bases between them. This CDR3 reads CASSWGGNEQFF. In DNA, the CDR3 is TGTGCCAGCAGTTGGGGAGGCAATGAGCAGTTCTTC.

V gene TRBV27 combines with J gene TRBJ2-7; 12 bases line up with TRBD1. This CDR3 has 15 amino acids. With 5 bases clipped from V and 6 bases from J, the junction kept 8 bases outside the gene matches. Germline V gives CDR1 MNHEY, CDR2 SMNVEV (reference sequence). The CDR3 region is CASSIKRDRGPEQYF. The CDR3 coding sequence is TGTGCCAGCAGTATTAAACGGGACAGGGGGCCCGAGCAGTACTTC.

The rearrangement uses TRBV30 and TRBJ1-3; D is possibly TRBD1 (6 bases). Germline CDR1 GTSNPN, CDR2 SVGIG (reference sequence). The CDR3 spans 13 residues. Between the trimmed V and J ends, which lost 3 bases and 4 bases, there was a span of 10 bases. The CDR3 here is CAWSPGAGNTIYF. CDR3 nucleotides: TGTGCCTGGAGCCCAGGGGCAGGAAACACCATATATTTT.

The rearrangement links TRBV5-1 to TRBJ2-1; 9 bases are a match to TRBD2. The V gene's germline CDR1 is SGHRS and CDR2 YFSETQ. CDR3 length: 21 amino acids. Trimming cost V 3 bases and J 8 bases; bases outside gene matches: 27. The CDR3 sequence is CASSSPAYLAIIAGASYEQFF. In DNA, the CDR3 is TGCGCCAGCAGCTCCCCAGCTTACCTAGCAATTATAGCGGGAGCTAGCTATGAGCAGTTCTTC.

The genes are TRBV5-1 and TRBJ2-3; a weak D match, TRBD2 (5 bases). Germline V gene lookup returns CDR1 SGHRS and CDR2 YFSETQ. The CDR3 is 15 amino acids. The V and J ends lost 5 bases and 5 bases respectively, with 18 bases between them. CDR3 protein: CASRAVVRDQDTQYF. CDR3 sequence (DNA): TGCGCCAGCAGGGCGGTTGTTCGGGATCAAGATACGCAGTATTTT.

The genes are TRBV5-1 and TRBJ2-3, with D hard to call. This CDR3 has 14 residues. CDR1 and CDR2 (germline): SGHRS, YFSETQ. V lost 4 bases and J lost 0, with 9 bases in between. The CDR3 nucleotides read TGCGCCAGCAGCCCGGAGCCTAGCACAGATACGCAGTATTTT. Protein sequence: CASSPEPSTDTQYF.

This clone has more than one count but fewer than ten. The CDR3 loop reads CASSEAQTGDRETQYF. The CDR3 DNA is TGTGCCAGCAGTGAAGCCCAGACAGGGGACAGGGAGACCCAGTACTTC. The chain has TRBV25-1 and TRBJ2-5; TRBD1 agrees at 8 bases. Germline CDR1 and CDR2: MGHDK and SYGVNS. Unmatched junction bases numbered 10, after V lost 2 bases and J lost 5 bases. The CDR3 is 16 amino acids.

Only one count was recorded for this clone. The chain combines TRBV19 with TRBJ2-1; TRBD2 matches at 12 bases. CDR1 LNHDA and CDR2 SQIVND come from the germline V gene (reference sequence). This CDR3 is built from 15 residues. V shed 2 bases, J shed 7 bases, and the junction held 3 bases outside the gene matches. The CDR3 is CASSILAGGQNEQFF. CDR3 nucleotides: TGTGCCAGTAGTATACTAGCGGGAGGGCAAAATGAGCAGTTCTTC.

The chain's CDR3 is CASSLKTSGRVVETQYF. The CDR3 DNA sequence: TGTGCCAGCAGCCTAAAGACTAGCGGGAGGGTGGTAGAGACCCAGTACTTC. The rearrangement uses TRBV21-1 and TRBJ2-5; the table calls TRBD2, which could not be checked here. TRBV21-1 is tagged as a pseudogene. The CDR3 runs to 17 residues.

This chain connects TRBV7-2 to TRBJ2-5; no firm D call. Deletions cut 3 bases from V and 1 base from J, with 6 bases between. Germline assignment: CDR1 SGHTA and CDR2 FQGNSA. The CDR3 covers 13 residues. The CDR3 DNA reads TGTGCCAGCAGCTTTGAGGTCCAAGAGACCCAGTACTTC. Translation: CASSFEVQETQYF. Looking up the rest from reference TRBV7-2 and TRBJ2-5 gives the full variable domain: GAGVSQSPSNKVTEKGKDVELRCDPISGHTALYWYRQSLGQGLEFLIYFQGNSAPDKSGLPSDRFSAERTGGSVSTLTIQRTQQEDSAVYLCASSFEVQETQYFGPGTRLLVL.

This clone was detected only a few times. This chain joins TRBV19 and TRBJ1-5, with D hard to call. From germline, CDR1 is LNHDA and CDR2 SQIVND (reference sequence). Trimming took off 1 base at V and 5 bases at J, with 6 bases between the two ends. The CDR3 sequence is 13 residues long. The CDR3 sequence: CASSIGTYQPQHF. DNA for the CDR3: TGTGCCAGTAGTATAGGGACTTATCAGCCCCAGCATTTT.

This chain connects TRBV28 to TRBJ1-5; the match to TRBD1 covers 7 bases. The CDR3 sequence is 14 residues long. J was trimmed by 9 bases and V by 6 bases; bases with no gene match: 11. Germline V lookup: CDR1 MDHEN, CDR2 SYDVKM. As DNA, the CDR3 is TGTGCCAGCAGGCCAACCGACAGGGACAGGCCCCAGCATTTT. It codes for CASRPTDRDRPQHF.

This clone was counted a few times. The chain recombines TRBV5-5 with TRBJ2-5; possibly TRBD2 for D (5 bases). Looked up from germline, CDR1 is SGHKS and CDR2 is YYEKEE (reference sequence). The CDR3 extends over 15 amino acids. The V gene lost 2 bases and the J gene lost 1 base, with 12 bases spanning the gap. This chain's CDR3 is CASSLRSGIQETQYF. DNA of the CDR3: TGTGCCAGCAGCTTAAGAAGCGGCATCCAAGAGACCCAGTACTTC.

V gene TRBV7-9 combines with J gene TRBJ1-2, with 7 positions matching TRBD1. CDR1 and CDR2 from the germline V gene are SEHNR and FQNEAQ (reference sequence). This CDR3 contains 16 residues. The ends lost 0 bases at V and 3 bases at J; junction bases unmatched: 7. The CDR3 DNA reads TGTGCCAGCAGCTTAGCTGACAGGGAAAAGGACTATGGCTACACCTTC. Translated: CASSLADREKDYGYTF.

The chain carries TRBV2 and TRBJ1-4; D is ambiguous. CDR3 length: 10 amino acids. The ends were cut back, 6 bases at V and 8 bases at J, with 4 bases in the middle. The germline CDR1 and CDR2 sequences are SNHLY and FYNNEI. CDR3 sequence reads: CASRQEKLFF. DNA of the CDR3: TGTGCCAGCAGACAGGAAAAACTGTTTTTT.

The CDR3 bases are TGCAGCGTTGCAACTAGCTATGAGCAGTTCTTC. This codes for CSVATSYEQFF. The chain uses TRBV29-1 and TRBJ2-1; maybe TRBD2 (6 bases). The V end was cut by 4 bases, the J end by 8 bases, with 9 bases between. The CDR3 consists of 11 residues. Looked up from germline, CDR1 is SQVTM and CDR2 is ANQGSEA.

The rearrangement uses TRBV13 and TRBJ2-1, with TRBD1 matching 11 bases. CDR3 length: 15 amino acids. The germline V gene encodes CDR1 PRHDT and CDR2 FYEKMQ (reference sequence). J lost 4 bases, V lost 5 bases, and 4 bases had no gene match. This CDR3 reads CASSRGTGGYNEQFF. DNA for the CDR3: TGTGCCAGCAGCCGCGGGACAGGGGGGTACAATGAGCAGTTCTTC.

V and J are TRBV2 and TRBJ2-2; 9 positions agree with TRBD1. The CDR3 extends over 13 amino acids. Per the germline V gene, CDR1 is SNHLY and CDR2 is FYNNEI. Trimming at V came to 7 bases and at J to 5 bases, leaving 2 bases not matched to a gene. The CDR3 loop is CASNGQGTGELFF. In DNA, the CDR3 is TGTGCCAGCAATGGACAGGGGACCGGGGAGCTGTTTTTT.

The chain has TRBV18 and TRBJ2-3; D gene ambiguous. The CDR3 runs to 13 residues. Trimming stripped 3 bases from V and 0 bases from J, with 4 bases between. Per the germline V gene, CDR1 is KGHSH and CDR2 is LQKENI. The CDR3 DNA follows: TGTGCCAGCTCACCTCCTAGCACAGATACGCAGTATTTT. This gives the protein CASSPPSTDTQYF.

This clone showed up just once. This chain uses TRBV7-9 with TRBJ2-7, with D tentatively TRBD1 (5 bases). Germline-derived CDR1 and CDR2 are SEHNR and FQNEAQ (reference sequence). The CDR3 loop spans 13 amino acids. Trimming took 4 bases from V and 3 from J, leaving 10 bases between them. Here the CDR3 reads CASSSPTDYEQYF. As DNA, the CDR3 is TGTGCCAGCAGCTCTCCGACAGACTACGAGCAGTACTTC.

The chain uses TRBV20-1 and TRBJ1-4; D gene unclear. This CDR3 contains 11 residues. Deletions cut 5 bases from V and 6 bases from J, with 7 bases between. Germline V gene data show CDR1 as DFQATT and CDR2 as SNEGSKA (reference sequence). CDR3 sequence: CSAWRDEKLFF. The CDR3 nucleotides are TGCAGTGCTTGGAGGGATGAAAAACTGTTTTTT.

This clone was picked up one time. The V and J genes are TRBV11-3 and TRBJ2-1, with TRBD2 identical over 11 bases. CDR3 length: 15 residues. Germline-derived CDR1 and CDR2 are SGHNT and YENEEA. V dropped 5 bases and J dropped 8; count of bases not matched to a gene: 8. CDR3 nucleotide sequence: TGTGCCAGCAGCCCTACTAGCGGGAGACCCGATGAGCAGTTCTTC. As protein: CASSPTSGRPDEQFF.

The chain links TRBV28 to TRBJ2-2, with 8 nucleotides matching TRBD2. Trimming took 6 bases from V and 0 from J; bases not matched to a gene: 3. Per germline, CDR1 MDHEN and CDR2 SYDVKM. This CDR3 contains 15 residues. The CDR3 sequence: CASRTGGANTGELFF. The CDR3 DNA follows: TGTGCCAGCAGGACCGGGGGGGCGAACACCGGGGAGCTGTTTTTT.

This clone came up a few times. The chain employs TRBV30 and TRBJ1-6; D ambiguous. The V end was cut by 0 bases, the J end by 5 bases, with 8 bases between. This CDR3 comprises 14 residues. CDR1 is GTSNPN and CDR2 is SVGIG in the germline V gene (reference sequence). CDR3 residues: CAWSVIPDNSPLHF. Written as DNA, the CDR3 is TGTGCCTGGAGTGTAATACCAGATAATTCACCCCTCCACTTT.

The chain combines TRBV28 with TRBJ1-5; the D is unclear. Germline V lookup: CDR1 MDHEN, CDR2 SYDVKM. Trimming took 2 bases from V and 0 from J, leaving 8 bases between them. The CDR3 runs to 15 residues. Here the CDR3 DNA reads TGTGCCAGCAGTTTACGACTCATTAGCAATCAGCCCCAGCATTTT. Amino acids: CASSLRLISNQPQHF.

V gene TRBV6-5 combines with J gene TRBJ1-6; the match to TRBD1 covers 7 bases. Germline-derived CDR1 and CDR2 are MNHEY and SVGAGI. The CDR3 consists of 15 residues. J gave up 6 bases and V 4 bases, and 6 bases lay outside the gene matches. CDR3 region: CASSSQQGPNSPLHF. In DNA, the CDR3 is TGTGCCAGCAGTTCCCAACAGGGGCCTAATTCACCCCTCCACTTT.

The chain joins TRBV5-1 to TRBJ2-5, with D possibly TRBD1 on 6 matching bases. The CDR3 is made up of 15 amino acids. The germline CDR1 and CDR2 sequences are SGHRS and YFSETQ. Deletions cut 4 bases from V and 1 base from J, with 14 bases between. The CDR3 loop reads CASSGAQGGQETQYF. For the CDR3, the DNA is TGCGCCAGCAGCGGTGCACAGGGTGGCCAAGAGACCCAGTACTTC.